Shown below are 13 T cell receptor beta chains from a single sample sequenced in a study of T cell repertoires in cytomegalovirus infection. A single record per CDR3 protein comes from TCRdb applying MiXCR to the reads. The sample lists roughly 800,000 distinct CDR3 sequences; roughly 29% were seen once. What these receptors recognize is not known. Sample: cultured CD8+ T cells from PBMCs, taken from culture after CMV antigen stimulation. The receptors were gathered from a human donor in good health (CMV status not recorded). Some clones in this sample may be carry-over from other donors' samples.

This clonotype was found a few times. This chain connects TRBV4-1 to TRBJ2-1; tentative D call: TRBD2 (5 bases). V was pared by 3 bases and J by 12 bases, with 15 bases between. CDR1 and CDR2 (germline): MGHRA, YSYEKL. The CDR3 extends over 13 amino acids. The CDR3 nucleotides read TGCGCCAGCAGCCAGACCCCTCAGGCGGGGCAGTTCTTC. The encoded protein is CASSQTPQAGQFF.

This clonotype was seen many times. The germline gene is not matched at one end of the junction; a read error may be the cause. The chain links TRBV7-7 to TRBJ2-5; D is unclear. The CDR3 extends over 14 amino acids. The germline V gene encodes CDR1 SSHAT and CDR2 FNYEAQ (reference sequence). CDR3 in DNA: TGTGCTAGCAGCTTAGACCCAGGCGAGGAGACCCAGTACTTC. Protein product: CASSLDPGEETQYF.

The J gene is TRBJ2-7, the V gene TRBV15; 11 bases agree with TRBD1. J gave up 4 bases and V 1 base, and 3 bases lay outside the gene matches. Germline V lookup: CDR1 LNHNV, CDR2 YYDKDF (reference sequence). CDR3 length: 15 residues. Here the CDR3 reads CATSRGTGGLYEQYV. The CDR3 DNA follows: TGTGCCACCAGCAGAGGGACAGGGGGCCTATACGAGCAGTACGTC.

This clonotype was seen more than once but under ten times. This clone may be a read error of a much larger clone one base away. The gene calls are TRBV12-3 or TRBV12-4 and TRBJ2-1; tentative D call: TRBD1 (5 bases). The V gene lost 1 base and the J gene lost 3 bases, with 7 bases spanning the gap. The CDR3 consists of 14 residues. The CDR3 bases are TGTGCCAGCAGTTTAGGCAGGGACTACAATGAGCAGTTCTTC. Its protein product is CASSLGRDYNEQFF.

The chain links TRBV20-1 to TRBJ2-5, with TRBD1 matching over 7 bases. Losses at the gene ends were 5 bases for V and 5 bases for J; bases not matched to a gene: 5. Per germline, CDR1 DFQATT and CDR2 SNEGSKA (reference sequence). The CDR3 extends over 12 amino acids. CDR3 sequence (DNA): TGCAGTGCTGACAGGGAAGCGGAGACCCAGTACTTC. It specifies CSADREAETQYF.

This clonotype was recorded at least ten times. The chain couples TRBV7-9 to TRBJ1-2; D gene unclear. Trimming stripped 2 bases from V and 8 bases from J, with 18 bases between. The CDR3 has 15 residues. Germline assignment: CDR1 SEHNR and CDR2 FQNEAQ (reference sequence). The CDR3: CASSLSDERYSGYTF. CDR3 in DNA: TGTGCCAGCAGCTTATCAGACGAGAGATATTCCGGCTACACCTTC.

The table lists this clonotype with a few counts. The rearrangement uses TRBV6-1 and TRBJ2-5; 9 bases align to TRBD1. CDR1 is MNHNS and CDR2 is SASEGT in the germline V gene. The CDR3 is made up of 16 amino acids. V shed 2 bases, J shed 4 bases, and the junction held 8 bases outside the gene matches. The CDR3 is CASSEYGTGLGETQYF. The CDR3 bases are TGTGCCAGCAGTGAATATGGGACAGGGTTGGGAGAGACCCAGTACTTC.

This clonotype has a handful of counts. The rearrangement links TRBV7-9 to TRBJ1-1; a possible D gene is TRBD1 (6 bases). This CDR3 region has 13 residues. With 7 bases removed from V and 6 bases from J, the gap between germline ends came to 15 bases. CDR1 and CDR2 (germline): SEHNR, FQNEAQ (reference sequence). The CDR3 DNA follows: TGTGCCAGCAACTTGAGCGGGGGCGCTGAAGCTTTCTTT. Translating it yields CASNLSGGAEAFF.

J is TRBJ1-5 and V is TRBV7-9; no firm D call. Germline V CDR1 and CDR2: SEHNR, FQNEAQ (reference sequence). The CDR3 totals 17 residues. V gave up 5 bases and J gave up 15 bases, with 32 bases separating them. The CDR3 DNA reads as TGTGCCAGCAGCCTGGAGGGTAAACAAGGAAGCGCAATGCTACTGCATTTT. It is translated as CASSLEGKQGSAMLLHF.

To note about this clonotype: With a much larger clone just one base away, this may be a read error. The chain uses TRBV7-2 and TRBJ1-1; no definite D call. CDR1 is SGHTA, CDR2 FQGNSA, per germline. This CDR3 spans 13 amino acids. The CDR3: CASSFIRDTVAFF. CDR3 DNA sequence: TGTGCCAGCAGCTTCATCAGAGACACTGTAGCTTTCTTT.

This clonotype was counted between two and nine times. The rearrangement joins TRBV15 to TRBJ2-2; possible D gene TRBD2, 6 bases. There are 14 residues in the CDR3. V was cut by 9 bases and J by 0 bases, with 11 bases left in between. Germline CDR1 LNHNV, CDR2 YYDKDF (reference sequence). CDR3 coding DNA: TGTGCCACTCGGGGGACGGCGAACACCGGGGAGCTGTTTTTT. This codes for CATRGTANTGELFF.

Only one count was recorded for this clonotype. The CDR3 is CASSNPYRGEPYEQYF. CDR3 bases: TGTGCCAGCAGTAACCCGTACAGGGGGGAGCCCTACGAGCAGTACTTC. The genes are TRBV6-1 and TRBJ2-7, with 8 bases matching TRBD1. Germline CDR1 is MNHNS and CDR2 is SASEGT. The ends lost 5 bases at V and 2 bases at J; junction bases unmatched: 11. The CDR3 extends over 16 amino acids.

This clonotype was seen only a few times. V and J are TRBV7-9 and TRBJ1-5, with D tentatively TRBD1 (5 bases). The V end lost 5 bases, the J end lost 6 bases, and 14 bases lay between the germline ends. This CDR3 region has 14 residues. CDR1 is SEHNR, CDR2 FQNEAQ, per germline (reference sequence). CDR3 sequence: CASSRGEGVQPQHF. The DNA of the CDR3 is TGTGCCAGCAGCAGGGGCGAAGGGGTTCAGCCCCAGCATTTT.